The 10 T cell receptor beta chains presented below share a single source sample, sequenced in a study of vaccination and CD4 T cells after COVID-19. Their target antigens are unknown. Sequenced with the Oncomine TCR Beta short-read assay was DNA taken from cultured CD4+ T cells. TCRdb called the PCR reads again in MiXCR, with one record for every CDR3 protein. The sample holds about 11,000 distinct CDR3 sequences, 44% seen once. Treatment noted: approximately 11-day PBMC culture with coronavirus spike peptide pools or control peptides (ViraFEST assay). The sequencing input was CD4+ T cells from blood, cultured in vitro. Receptors originate from a human donor who had recovered from COVID-19.

The chain carries TRBV11-3 and TRBJ1-4, with D tentatively TRBD1 (6 bases). This CDR3 spans 14 amino acids. In germline, CDR1 is SGHNT, CDR2 YENEEA. The V end lost 4 bases, the J end lost 5 bases, and 11 bases lay between the germline ends. For the CDR3, the DNA is TGTGCCAGCAGCTCCAGGGGTCACAATGAAAAACTGTTTTTT. Its protein is CASSSRGHNEKLFF.

This chain links TRBV4-1 with TRBJ1-2; tentative D call: TRBD1 (5 bases). With 2 bases removed from V and 2 bases from J, the gap between germline ends came to 12 bases. Germline V lookup: CDR1 MGHRA, CDR2 YSYEKL. CDR3 length equals 15 residues. CDR3 in DNA: TGCGCCAGCAGCCAACCATGGGACGGAAACTATGGCTACACCTTC. It translates to CASSQPWDGNYGYTF.

The rearrangement uses TRBV5-4 and TRBJ1-2; D not certain. Germline V CDR1 and CDR2: SGHNT, YYREEE (reference sequence). V lost 1 base, J lost 2 bases, and 9 bases lay in between. The length of the CDR3 is 14 residues. This CDR3 reads CASSLTDTNYGYTF. The CDR3, as DNA: TGTGCCAGCAGCTTGACAGATACGAACTATGGCTACACCTTC.

This chain's CDR3 is CASRRAGGQETQYF. CDR3 DNA sequence: TGTGCCAGCAGGCGAGCGGGGGGGCAAGAGACCCAGTACTTC. V gene TRBV2 combines with J gene TRBJ2-5; 10 bases are a match to TRBD2. The V segment lost 6 bases and the J segment 2 bases; nucleotides outside the gene matches: 3. Germline lookup yields CDR1 SNHLY and CDR2 FYNNEI. The CDR3 is 14 amino acids.

This chain links TRBV9 with TRBJ1-3, with D uncertain. The CDR3 extends over 13 amino acids. Trimming took off 2 bases at V and 2 bases at J, with 5 bases between the two ends. The germline CDR1 and CDR2 sequences are SGDLS and YYNGEE. CDR3 coding DNA: TGTGCCAGCAGCGTCTCCCCTGGAAACACCATATATTTT. This translates into CASSVSPGNTIYF.

This chain joins TRBV6-1 and TRBJ2-1, with 9 bases matching TRBD1. The J segment lost 4 bases and the V segment lost 6 bases, leaving 1 base of the junction unmatched. Germline CDR1 and CDR2: MNHNS and SASEGT. The CDR3 sequence is 13 residues long. The CDR3 DNA sequence: TGTGCCAGCAGACAGGGGGCTTACAATGAGCAGTTCTTC. Its translation: CASRQGAYNEQFF.

The gene calls are TRBV12-3 or TRBV12-4 and TRBJ1-3; 9 bases agree with TRBD1. The V segment lost 11 bases and the J segment 10 bases; nucleotides outside the gene matches: 12. The CDR3 length is 13 residues. In DNA form, the CDR3 reads TGTGCCTCCGCCGGGACAGGGATTGGTACCATATATTTT. Protein: CASAGTGIGTIYF.

This clonotype turned up a few times. The chain employs TRBV2 and TRBJ1-2; no firm D call. Germline values: CDR1 SNHLY, CDR2 FYNNEI. This CDR3 contains 14 residues. Trimming left V 5 bases short and J 2 bases short, with 12 bases between. In nucleotides, the CDR3 is TGTGCCAGCAGTTTTGCCGGGAACAACTATGGCTACACCTTC. Translation gives CASSFAGNNYGYTF.

The rearrangement links TRBV6-1 to TRBJ1-5; no clear D. CDR1 and CDR2 from the germline V gene are MNHNS and SASEGT. This CDR3 is built from 12 residues. V was pared by 8 bases and J by 3 bases, with 8 bases between. Written as DNA, the CDR3 is TGTGCCAGCCAGAGTAACAATCAGCCCCAGCATTTT. Protein: CASQSNNQPQHF.

This clonotype has a handful of counts. CDR3 sequence (DNA): TGTGCCAGCAGCTTAGTAGGAGTAGGGAACGAAAAACTGTTTTTT. Translated, it gives CASSLVGVGNEKLFF. This sequence joins TRBV7-2 and TRBJ1-4; no clear D. V was trimmed by 1 base and J by 8 bases, leaving 14 bases between them. The germline CDR1 and CDR2 sequences are SGHTA and FQGNSA. CDR3 size: 15 residues.